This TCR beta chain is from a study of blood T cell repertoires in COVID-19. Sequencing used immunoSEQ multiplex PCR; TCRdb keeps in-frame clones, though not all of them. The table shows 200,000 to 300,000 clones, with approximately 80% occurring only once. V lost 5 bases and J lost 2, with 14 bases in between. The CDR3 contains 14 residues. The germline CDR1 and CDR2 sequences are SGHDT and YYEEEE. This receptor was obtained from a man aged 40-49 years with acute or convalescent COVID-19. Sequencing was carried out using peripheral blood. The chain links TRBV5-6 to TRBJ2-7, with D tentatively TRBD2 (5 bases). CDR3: CASRVGIGAYEQYF. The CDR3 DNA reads TGTGCCAGCAGAGTCGGGATAGGCGCCTACGAGCAGTACTTC.